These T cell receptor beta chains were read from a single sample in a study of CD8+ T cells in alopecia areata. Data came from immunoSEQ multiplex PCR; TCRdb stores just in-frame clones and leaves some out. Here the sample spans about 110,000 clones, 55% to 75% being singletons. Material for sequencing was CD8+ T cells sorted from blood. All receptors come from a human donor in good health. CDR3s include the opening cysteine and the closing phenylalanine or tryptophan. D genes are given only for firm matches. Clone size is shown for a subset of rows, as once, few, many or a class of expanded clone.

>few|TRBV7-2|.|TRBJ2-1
TGTGCCAGCAGCTTAGGGCTCCCTAGCGCAGGCAATGAGCAGTTCTTC
CASSLGLPSAGNEQFF
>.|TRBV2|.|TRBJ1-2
TGTGCCACTCGACAAGCTAACTATGGCTACACCTTC
CATRQANYGYTF
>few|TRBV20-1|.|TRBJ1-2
TGCAGCGCCCCTCTAATCTATGGCTACACCTTC
CSAPLIYGYTF
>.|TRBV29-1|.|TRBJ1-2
TGCAGCGTTGAAGATCGGGGGGATGGCTACACCTTC
CSVEDRGDGYTF
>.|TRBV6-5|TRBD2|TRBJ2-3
TGTGCCAGCGCGGGGGGGGCGGATACGCAGTATTTT
CASAGGADTQYF
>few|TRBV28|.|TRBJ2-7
TGTGCCAGCAGTCCCCGGTTGGGGATCTCTTACGAGCAGTACTTC
CASSPRLGISYEQYF
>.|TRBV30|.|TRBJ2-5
TGTGCCTGGAGTGTACTGCGGAGGACCCAGTACTTC
CAWSVLRRTQYF
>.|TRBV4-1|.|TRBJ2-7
TGCGCCAGCAGCCAAGATTGGGGGTACGAGCAGTACTTC
CASSQDWGYEQYF
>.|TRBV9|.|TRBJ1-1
TGTGCCAGCAGCACACGCACAACAGGGAACACTGAAGCTTTCTTT
CASSTRTTGNTEAFF
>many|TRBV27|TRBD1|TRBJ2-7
TGTGCCAGCAGTTTAAATTACAGGGGGACCTACGAGCAGTACTTC
CASSLNYRGTYEQYF
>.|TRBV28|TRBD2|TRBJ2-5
TGTGCCAGCAGTTTAAGCGGGGGGACCCGTCGGACCCAGTACTTC
CASSLSGGTRRTQYF
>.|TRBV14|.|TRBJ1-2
TGTGCCAGCAGCCCCGGGGGGCTTTGGGGCTACACCTTC
CASSPGGLWGYTF
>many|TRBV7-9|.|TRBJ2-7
TGTGCCAGCAGCTTAGTGGGGTTGGCCTACGAGCAGTACTTC
CASSLVGLAYEQYF
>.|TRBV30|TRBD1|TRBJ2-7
TGTGCCTGGAGCGGAGGACAGGGGTTCTTGCAGTACTTC
CAWSGGQGFLQYF